This T cell receptor (beta chain) was found in a study of control samples from healthy donors and cancer patients. Per the germline V gene, CDR1 is SGHNT and CDR2 is YENEEA. This CDR3 has 15 amino acids. V lost 3 bases and J 5 bases, leaving 13 bases between the germline ends. The repertoire was sequenced with immunoSEQ multiplex PCR; TCRdb's copy has only in-frame clones and lacks some. The sample has some 150,000 clones; more than 85% are singletons. This TCR was sampled from a man aged 25-45 years in good health. The chain uses TRBV11-3 and TRBJ2-2, with a weak D call TRBD2 (5 bases). Sequenced sample: blood. In nucleotides, the CDR3 is TGTGCCAGCAGCTTGATATCCCGGGGAACCGGGGAGCTGTTTTTT. Translating gives CASSLISRGTGELFF. Filled out from reference TRBV11-3 and TRBJ2-2, the complete variable domain reads EAGVVQSPRYKIIEKKQPVAFWCNPISGHNTLYWYLQNLGQGPELLIRYENEEAVDDSQLPKDRFSAERLKGVDSTLKIQPAELGDSAVYLCASSLISRGTGELFFGEGSRLTVL.